This TCR beta chain was sequenced for a study of blood T cell repertoires in COVID-19. In the study overall: The United States, Italy and Spain provided the acute and convalescent COVID-19 samples. PBMCs, B-cell-depleted T cells, or T cells were the source of the cDNA or gDNA that made up the material.

Clones were read by immunoSEQ multiplex PCR, and TCRdb kept only the in-frame ones, dropping some. Of more than 150,000 clones listed, 84% are singletons. This clone has just one count. The V gene lost 6 bases and the J gene lost 2 bases, with 11 bases spanning the gap. This CDR3 is built from 13 residues. Germline assignment: CDR1 SGHRS and CDR2 YFSETQ. This clonotype originated in a human donor in a cohort sampled during active COVID-19. The chain recombines TRBV5-1 with TRBJ2-5; the D gene is possibly TRBD1 (5 bases). The sample comprised peripheral blood. CDR3 sequence reads: CASKKGIQETQYF. The CDR3 coding sequence is TGCGCCAGCAAAAAGGGGATTCAAGAGACCCAGTACTTC. Based on the CDR3 plus reference TRBV5-1 and TRBJ2-5, the full variable domain is KAGVTQTPRYLIKTRGQQVTLSCSPISGHRSVSWYQQTPGQGLQFLFEYFSETQRNKGNFPGRFSGRQFSNSRSEMNVSTLELGDSALYLCASKKGIQETQYFGPGTRLLVL.